This T cell receptor beta chain is drawn from a study of blood T cells in healthy people across ages. Study-wide results and limits: More naive CD4+ cells and higher diversity marked long-lived donors relative to aged donors.

Sample-barcoded 5' priming and a J-beta primer mix drove a second PCR of 7 to 11 cycles. TCRdb recomputed calls from the 5' RACE reads with MiXCR, one row per CDR3 protein. The sample gives hundreds of thousands of distinct CDR3 sequences, less than 80% of which show up once; roughly a quarter is in the top ten. This clonotype showed up just once. Its matching antigen is unknown. There are 15 residues in the CDR3. Germline V gene data show CDR1 as LNHNV and CDR2 as YYDKDF (reference sequence). The ends were cut back, 5 bases at V and 0 bases at J, with 13 bases in the middle. J is TRBJ1-2 and V is TRBV15, with D possibly being TRBD1 (6 bases). The sequenced sample was blood. This TCR was recovered from a man younger than 40 in good health. CDR3 nucleotide sequence: TGTGCCACCAGCGGACAGACCGTGACTAACTATGGCTACACCTTC. It is translated as CATSGQTVTNYGYTF.